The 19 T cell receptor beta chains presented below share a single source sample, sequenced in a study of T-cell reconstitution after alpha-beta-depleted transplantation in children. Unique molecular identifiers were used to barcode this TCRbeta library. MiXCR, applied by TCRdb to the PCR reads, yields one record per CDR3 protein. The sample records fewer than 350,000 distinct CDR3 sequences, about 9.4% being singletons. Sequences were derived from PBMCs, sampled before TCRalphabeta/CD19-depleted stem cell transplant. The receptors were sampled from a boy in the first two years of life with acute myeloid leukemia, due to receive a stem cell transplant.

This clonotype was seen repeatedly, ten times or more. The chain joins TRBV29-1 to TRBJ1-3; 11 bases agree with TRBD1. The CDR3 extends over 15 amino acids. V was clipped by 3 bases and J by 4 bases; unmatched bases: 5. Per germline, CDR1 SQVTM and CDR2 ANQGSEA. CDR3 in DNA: TGCAGCGTTGAGGACAGGGGGCTAGCCGGAAACACCATATATTTT. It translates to CSVEDRGLAGNTIYF.

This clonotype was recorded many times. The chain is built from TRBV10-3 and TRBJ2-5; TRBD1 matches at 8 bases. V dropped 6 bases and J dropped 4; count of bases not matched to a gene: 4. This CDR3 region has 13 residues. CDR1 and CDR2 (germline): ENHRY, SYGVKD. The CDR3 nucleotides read TGTGCCATCAGAGGACAGGGAGGAGAGACCCAGTACTTC. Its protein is CAIRGQGGETQYF.

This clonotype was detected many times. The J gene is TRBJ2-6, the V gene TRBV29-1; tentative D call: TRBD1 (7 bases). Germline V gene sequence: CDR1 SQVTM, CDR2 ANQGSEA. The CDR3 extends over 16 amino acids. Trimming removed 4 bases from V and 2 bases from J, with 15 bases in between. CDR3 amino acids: CSVGSQGEAGANVLTF. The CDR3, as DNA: TGCAGCGTTGGGTCGCAGGGGGAGGCTGGGGCCAACGTCCTGACTTTC.

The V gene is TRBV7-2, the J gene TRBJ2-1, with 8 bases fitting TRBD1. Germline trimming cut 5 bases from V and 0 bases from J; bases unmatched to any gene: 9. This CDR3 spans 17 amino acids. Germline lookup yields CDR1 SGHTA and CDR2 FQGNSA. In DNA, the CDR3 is TGTGCCAGCAGCAAGGCCAGGGGGCTCCCCTCCTACAATGAGCAGTTCTTC. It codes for CASSKARGLPSYNEQFF.

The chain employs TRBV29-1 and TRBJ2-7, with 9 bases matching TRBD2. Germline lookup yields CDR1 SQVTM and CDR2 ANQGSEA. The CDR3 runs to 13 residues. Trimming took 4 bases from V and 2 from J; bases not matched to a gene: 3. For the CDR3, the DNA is TGCAGCGTTGCTGGCGGGAGGGCCTACGAGCAGTACTTC. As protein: CSVAGGRAYEQYF.

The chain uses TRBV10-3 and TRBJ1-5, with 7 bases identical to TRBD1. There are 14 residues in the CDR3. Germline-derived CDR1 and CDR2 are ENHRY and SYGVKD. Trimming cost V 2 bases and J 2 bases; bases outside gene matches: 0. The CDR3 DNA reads TGTGCCATCAGTGAGGGACAGGGCAATCAGCCCCAGCATTTT. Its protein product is CAISEGQGNQPQHF.

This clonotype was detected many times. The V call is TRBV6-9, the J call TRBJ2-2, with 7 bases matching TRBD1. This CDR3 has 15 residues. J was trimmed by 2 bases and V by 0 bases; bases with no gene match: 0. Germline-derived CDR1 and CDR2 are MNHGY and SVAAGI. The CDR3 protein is CASSYSGGNTGELFF. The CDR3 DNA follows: TGTGCCAGCAGTTATTCAGGGGGCAACACCGGGGAGCTGTTTTTT.

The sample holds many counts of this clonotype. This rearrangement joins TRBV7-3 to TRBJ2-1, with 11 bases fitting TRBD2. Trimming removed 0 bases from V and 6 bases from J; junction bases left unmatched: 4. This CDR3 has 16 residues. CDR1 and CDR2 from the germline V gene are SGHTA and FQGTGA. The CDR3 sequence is CASSLTATSGANEQFF. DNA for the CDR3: TGTGCCAGCAGCTTAACTGCGACTAGCGGGGCCAATGAGCAGTTCTTC.

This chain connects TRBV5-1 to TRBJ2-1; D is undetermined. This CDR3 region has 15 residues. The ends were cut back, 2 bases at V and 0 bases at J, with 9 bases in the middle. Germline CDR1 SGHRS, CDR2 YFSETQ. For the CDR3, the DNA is TGCGCCAGCAGCTTTCAACTCAGCTCCTACAATGAGCAGTTCTTC. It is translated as CASSFQLSSYNEQFF.

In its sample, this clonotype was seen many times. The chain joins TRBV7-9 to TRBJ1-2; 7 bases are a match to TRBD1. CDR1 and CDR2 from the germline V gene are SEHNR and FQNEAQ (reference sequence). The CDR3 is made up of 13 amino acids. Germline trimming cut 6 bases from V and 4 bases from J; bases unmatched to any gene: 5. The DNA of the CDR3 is TGTGCCAGCAGTTTGGGACAGCTCTATGGCTACACCTTC. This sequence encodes CASSLGQLYGYTF.

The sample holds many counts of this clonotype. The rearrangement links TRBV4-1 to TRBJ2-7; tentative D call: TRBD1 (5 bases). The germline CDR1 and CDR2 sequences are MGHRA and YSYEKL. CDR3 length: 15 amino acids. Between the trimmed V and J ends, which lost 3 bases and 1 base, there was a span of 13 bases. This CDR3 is CASSQGMDMSYEQYF. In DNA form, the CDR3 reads TGCGCCAGCAGCCAGGGAATGGACATGTCCTACGAGCAGTACTTC.

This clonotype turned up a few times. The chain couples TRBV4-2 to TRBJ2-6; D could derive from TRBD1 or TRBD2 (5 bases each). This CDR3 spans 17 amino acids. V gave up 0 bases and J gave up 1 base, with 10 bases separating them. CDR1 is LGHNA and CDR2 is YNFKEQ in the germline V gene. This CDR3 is CASSQEGVFSGANVLTF. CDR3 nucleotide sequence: TGTGCCAGCAGCCAAGAGGGGGTGTTTTCTGGGGCCAACGTCCTGACTTTC.

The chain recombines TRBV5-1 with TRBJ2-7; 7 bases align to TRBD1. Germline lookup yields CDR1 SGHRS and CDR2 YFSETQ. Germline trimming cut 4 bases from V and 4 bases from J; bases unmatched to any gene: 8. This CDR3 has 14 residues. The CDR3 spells CASSPDRVAYEQYF. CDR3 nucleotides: TGCGCCAGCAGCCCAGACAGGGTGGCATACGAGCAGTACTTC.

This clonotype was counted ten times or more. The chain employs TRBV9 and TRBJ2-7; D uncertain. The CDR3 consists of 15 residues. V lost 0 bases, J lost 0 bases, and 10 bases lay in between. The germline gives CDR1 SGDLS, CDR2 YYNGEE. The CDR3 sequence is CASSVGGLSSYEQYF. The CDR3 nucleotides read TGTGCCAGCAGCGTAGGAGGCCTTAGCTCCTACGAGCAGTACTTC.

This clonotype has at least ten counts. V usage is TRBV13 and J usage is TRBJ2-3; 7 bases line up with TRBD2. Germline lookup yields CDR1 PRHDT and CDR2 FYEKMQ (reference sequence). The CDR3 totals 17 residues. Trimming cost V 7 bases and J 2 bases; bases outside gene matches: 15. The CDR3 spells CASTPPGGGLLTDTQYF. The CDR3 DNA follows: TGTGCCAGCACCCCCCCGGGGGGAGGTTTACTCACAGATACGCAGTATTTT. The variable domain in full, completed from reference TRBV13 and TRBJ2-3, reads AAGVIQSPRHLIKEKRETATLKCYPIPRHDTVYWYQQGPGQDPQFLISFYEKMQSDKGSIPDRFSAQQFSDYHSELNMSSLELGDSALYFCASTPPGGGLLTDTQYFGPGTRLTVL.

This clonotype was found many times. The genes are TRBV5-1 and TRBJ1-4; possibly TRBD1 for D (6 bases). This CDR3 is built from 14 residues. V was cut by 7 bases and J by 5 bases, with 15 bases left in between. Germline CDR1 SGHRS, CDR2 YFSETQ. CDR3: CASRAGGGNEKLFF. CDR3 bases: TGCGCCAGCCGCGCTGGAGGGGGGAATGAAAAACTGTTTTTT.

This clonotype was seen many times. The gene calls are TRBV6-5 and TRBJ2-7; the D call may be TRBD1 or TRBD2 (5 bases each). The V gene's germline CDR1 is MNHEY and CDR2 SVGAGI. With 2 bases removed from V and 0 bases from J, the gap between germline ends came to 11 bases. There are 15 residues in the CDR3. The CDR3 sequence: CASSYVRDLSYEQYF. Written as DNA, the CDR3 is TGTGCCAGCAGTTACGTCAGGGACCTCTCCTACGAGCAGTACTTC.

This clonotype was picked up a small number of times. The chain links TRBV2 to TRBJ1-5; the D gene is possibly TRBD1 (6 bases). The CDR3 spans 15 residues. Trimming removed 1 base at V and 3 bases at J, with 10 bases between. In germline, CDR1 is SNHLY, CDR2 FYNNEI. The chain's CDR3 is CASSEGQAFNQPQHF. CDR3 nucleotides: TGTGCCAGCAGTGAAGGACAGGCTTTCAATCAGCCCCAGCATTTT. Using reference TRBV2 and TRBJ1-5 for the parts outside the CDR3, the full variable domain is EPEVTQTPSHQVTQMGQEVILRCVPISNHLYFYWYRQILGQKVEFLVSFYNNEISEKSEIFDDQFSVERPDGSNFTLKIRSTKLEDSAMYFCASSEGQAFNQPQHFGDGTRLSIL.

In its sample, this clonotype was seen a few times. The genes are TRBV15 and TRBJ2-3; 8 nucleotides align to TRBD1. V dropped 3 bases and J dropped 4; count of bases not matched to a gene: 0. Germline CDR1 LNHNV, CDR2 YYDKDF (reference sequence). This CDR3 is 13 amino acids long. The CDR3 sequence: CATSRDRADTQYF. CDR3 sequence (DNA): TGTGCCACCAGCAGGGACAGGGCAGATACGCAGTATTTT. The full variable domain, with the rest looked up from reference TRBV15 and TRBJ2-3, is DAMVIQNPRYQVTQFGKPVTLSCSQTLNHNVMYWYQQKSSQAPKLLFHYYDKDFNNEADTPDNFQSRRPNTSFCFLDIRSPGLGDTAMYLCATSRDRADTQYFGPGTRLTVL.